The 12 T cell receptor beta chains given below trace back to one sample, sequenced in a study of blood T cell repertoires in COVID-19. The repertoire was sequenced with immunoSEQ multiplex PCR; TCRdb's copy has only in-frame clones and lacks some. The repertoire consists of tens of thousands of clones, with approximately 80% occurring once and the leading ten covering about 16%. Sequences were obtained from peripheral blood. The receptors originated from a human donor with active or convalescent COVID-19. The donor label of this sample is uncertain.

The rearrangement links TRBV7-9 to TRBJ2-3; 8 bases fit TRBD2. This CDR3 region has 13 residues. Germline values: CDR1 SEHNR, CDR2 FQNEAQ (reference sequence). J was trimmed by 6 bases and V by 5 bases; bases with no gene match: 4. CDR3 sequence: CASSASGSDTQYF. The CDR3 DNA follows: TGTGCCAGCAGCGCGAGCGGGAGCGATACGCAGTATTTT.

The chain links TRBV30 to TRBJ1-2; the D gene is possibly TRBD1 (5 bases). V was cut by 3 bases and J by 2 bases, with 10 bases left in between. Germline values: CDR1 GTSNPN, CDR2 SVGIG (reference sequence). The CDR3 loop spans 13 amino acids. The CDR3 DNA reads TGTGCCTGGAGCTGGGGCGGCAACTATGGCTACACCTTC. Its protein product is CAWSWGGNYGYTF.

The rearrangement joins TRBV7-9 to TRBJ2-7; TRBD2 agrees at 8 bases. The germline V gene has CDR1 SEHNR and CDR2 FQNEAQ (reference sequence). The CDR3 consists of 13 residues. J was trimmed by 3 bases and V by 8 bases; bases with no gene match: 6. The CDR3 nucleotides are TGTGCCAGCGGATTAGCGGGACACTACGAGCAGTACTTC. Its protein product is CASGLAGHYEQYF. Supplemented by reference TRBV7-9 and TRBJ2-7, the full variable domain reads DTGVSQNPRHKITKRGQNVTFRCDPISEHNRLYWYRQTLGQGPEFLTYFQNEAQLEKSRLLSDRFSAERPKGSFSTLEIQRTEQGDSAMYLCASGLAGHYEQYFGPGTRLTVT.

V is TRBV3-1 (or the pseudogene TRBV3-2) and J is TRBJ1-5; D remains unclear. Germline V gene lookup returns CDR1 LGHDT and CDR2 YNNKEL (reference sequence). Between the trimmed V and J ends, which lost 6 bases and 4 bases, there was a span of 7 bases. The CDR3 spans 12 residues. DNA of the CDR3: TGTGCCAGCAGGTCCGGGAATCAGCCCCAGCATTTT. Residues: CASRSGNQPQHF.

The rearrangement links TRBV9 to TRBJ2-7, with TRBD2 identical over 8 bases. J was trimmed by 6 bases and V by 3 bases; bases with no gene match: 11. This CDR3 is built from 15 residues. From germline, CDR1 is SGDLS and CDR2 YYNGEE. In DNA, the CDR3 is TGTGCCAGCAGCGGTAACAGCGGGAGAGGTACCGAGCAGTACTTC. As protein: CASSGNSGRGTEQYF. Supplemented by reference TRBV9 and TRBJ2-7, the full variable domain reads DSGVTQTPKHLITATGQRVTLRCSPRSGDLSVYWYQQSLDQGLQFLIQYYNGEERAKGNILERFSAQQFPDLHSELNLSSLELGDSALYFCASSGNSGRGTEQYFGPGTRLTVT.

This rearrangement joins TRBV27 to TRBJ2-1; a weak D match, TRBD1 (6 bases). This CDR3 has 14 amino acids. Trimming took off 8 bases at V and 2 bases at J, with 13 bases between the two ends. In germline, CDR1 is MNHEY, CDR2 SMNVEV (reference sequence). CDR3 DNA: TGTGCCAGCTCAGGGGAATTGCCCTACAATGAGCAGTTCTTC. It codes for CASSGELPYNEQFF.

This clone was seen more than once but under ten times. The J gene is TRBJ1-4, the V gene TRBV30; D is undetermined. CDR1 and CDR2 from the germline V gene are GTSNPN and SVGIG (reference sequence). The CDR3 spans 13 residues. Deletions cut 0 bases from V and 10 bases from J, with 12 bases between. DNA of the CDR3: TGTGCCTGGAGTGTGGAGGGTTGGGGAAAACTGTTTTTT. Translation gives CAWSVEGWGKLFF.

The rearrangement uses TRBV5-6 and TRBJ2-6, with D perhaps matching TRBD1 (6 bases). Germline loops: CDR1 SGHDT, CDR2 YYEEEE. This CDR3 comprises 17 residues. V was pared by 4 bases and J by 0 bases, with 14 bases between. The CDR3 DNA follows: TGTGCCAGCAGCCGATTGGACAGCTTCTCTGGGGCCAACGTCCTGACTTTC. Its protein is CASSRLDSFSGANVLTF.

Written as DNA, the CDR3 is TGTGCCAGCAGTCACAGGAGCGTTAATGAAAAACTGTTTTTT. It specifies CASSHRSVNEKLFF. This chain links TRBV2 with TRBJ1-4; weak D call: TRBD1 (5 bases). CDR1 is SNHLY, CDR2 FYNNEI, per germline. The CDR3 has 14 amino acids. V gave up 5 bases and J gave up 4 bases, with 11 bases separating them.

V gene TRBV10-3 combines with J gene TRBJ2-7; TRBD2 aligns across 12 bases. CDR3 length: 17 residues. Germline-derived CDR1 and CDR2 are ENHRY and SYGVKD. The V segment lost 2 bases and the J segment 6 bases; nucleotides outside the gene matches: 11. The CDR3 nucleotides read TGTGCCATCAGTGAGGGACTAGCGGGATCCAAACGGTCCGAGCAGTACTTC. Amino acid sequence: CAISEGLAGSKRSEQYF.

V is TRBV7-9 and J is TRBJ1-1, with a tentative D call TRBD1 (6 bases). Trimming stripped 6 bases from V and 1 base from J, with 9 bases between. CDR1 is SEHNR, CDR2 FQNEAQ, per germline (reference sequence). The CDR3 has 13 residues. DNA for the CDR3: TGTGCCAGCAGGAGGACAGAGAACACTGAAGCTTTCTTT. Translation gives CASRRTENTEAFF. The variable domain in full, completed from reference TRBV7-9 and TRBJ1-1, reads DTGVSQNPRHKITKRGQNVTFRCDPISEHNRLYWYRQTLGQGPEFLTYFQNEAQLEKSRLLSDRFSAERPKGSFSTLEIQRTEQGDSAMYLCASRRTENTEAFFGQGTRLTVV.

J is TRBJ2-2 and V is TRBV25-1; D is perhaps TRBD1 (6 bases). Trimming left V 10 bases short and J 4 bases short, with 16 bases between. The CDR3 contains 14 residues. Germline CDR1 reads MGHDK; CDR2 reads SYGVNS. The CDR3 reads CAILPDRLTGELFF. For the CDR3, the DNA is TGTGCCATCCTCCCCGACAGGCTCACCGGGGAGCTGTTTTTT.